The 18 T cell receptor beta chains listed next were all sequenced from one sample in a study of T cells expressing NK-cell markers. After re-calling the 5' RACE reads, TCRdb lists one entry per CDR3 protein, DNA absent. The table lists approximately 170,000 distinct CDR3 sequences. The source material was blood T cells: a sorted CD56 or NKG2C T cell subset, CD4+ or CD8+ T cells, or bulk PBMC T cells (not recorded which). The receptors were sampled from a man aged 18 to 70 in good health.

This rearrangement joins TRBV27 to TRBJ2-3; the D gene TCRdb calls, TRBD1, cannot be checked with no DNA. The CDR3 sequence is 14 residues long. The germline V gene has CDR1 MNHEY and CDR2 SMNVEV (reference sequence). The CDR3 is CASSSMLAPDTQYF.

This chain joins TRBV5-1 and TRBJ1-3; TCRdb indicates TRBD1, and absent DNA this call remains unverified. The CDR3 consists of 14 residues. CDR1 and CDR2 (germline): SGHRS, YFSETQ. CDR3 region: CASSLQGARDTIYF.

CDR3 region: CASSMDTLTSGGLYNEQFF. This chain uses TRBV19 with TRBJ2-1; TCRdb's D gene call, TRBD2, goes unchecked for lack of DNA. CDR3 length: 19 residues. Germline V gene data show CDR1 as LNHDA and CDR2 as SQIVND (reference sequence).

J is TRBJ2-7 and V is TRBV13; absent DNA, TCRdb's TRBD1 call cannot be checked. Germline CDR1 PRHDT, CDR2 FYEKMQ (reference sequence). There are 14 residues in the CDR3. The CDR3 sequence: CASSLLGTGNEQYF. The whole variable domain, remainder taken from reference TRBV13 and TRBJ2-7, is AAGVIQSPRHLIKEKRETATLKCYPIPRHDTVYWYQQGPGQDPQFLISFYEKMQSDKGSIPDRFSAQQFSDYHSELNMSSLELGDSALYFCASSLLGTGNEQYFGPGTRLTVT.

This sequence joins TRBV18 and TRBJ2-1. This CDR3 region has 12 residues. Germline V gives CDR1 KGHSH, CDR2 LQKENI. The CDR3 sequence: CASSRGFAEQFF.

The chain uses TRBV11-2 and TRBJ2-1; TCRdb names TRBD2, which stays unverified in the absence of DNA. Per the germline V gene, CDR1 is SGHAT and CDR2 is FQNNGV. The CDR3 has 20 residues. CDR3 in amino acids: CASSHPQNHRTSGGYNEQFF.

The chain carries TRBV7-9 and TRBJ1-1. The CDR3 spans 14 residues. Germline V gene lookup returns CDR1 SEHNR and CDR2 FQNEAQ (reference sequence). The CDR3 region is CASSPNDFNSEAFF.

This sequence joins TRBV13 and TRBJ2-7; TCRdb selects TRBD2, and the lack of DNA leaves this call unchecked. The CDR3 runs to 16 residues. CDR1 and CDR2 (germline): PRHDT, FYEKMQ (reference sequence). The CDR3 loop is CASSLTSSGGAYEQYF. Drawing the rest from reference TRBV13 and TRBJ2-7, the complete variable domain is AAGVIQSPRHLIKEKRETATLKCYPIPRHDTVYWYQQGPGQDPQFLISFYEKMQSDKGSIPDRFSAQQFSDYHSELNMSSLELGDSALYFCASSLTSSGGAYEQYFGPGTRLTVT.

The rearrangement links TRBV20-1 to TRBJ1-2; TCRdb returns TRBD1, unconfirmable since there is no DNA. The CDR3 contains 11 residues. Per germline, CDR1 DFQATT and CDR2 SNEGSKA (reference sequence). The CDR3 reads CSAKDSYGYTF.

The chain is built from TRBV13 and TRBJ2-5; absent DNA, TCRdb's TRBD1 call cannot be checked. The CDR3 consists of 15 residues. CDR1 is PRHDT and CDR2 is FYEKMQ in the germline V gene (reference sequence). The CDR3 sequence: CASSLGPDPGETQYF.

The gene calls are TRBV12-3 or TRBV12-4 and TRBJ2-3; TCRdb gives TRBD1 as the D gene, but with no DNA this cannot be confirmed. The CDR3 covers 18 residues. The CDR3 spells CASSLTSTTGGVSDTQYF.

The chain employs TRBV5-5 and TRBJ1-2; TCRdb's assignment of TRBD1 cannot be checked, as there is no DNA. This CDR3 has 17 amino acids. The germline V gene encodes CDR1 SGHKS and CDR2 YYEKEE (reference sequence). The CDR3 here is CASSLVGQGMVNYGYTF.

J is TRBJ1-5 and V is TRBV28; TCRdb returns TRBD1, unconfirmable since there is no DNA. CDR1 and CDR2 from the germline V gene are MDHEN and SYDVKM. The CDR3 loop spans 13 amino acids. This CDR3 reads CASSSGISQPQHF.

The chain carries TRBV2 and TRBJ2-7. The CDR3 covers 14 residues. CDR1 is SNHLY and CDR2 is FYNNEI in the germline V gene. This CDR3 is CASSEPTFPYEQYF. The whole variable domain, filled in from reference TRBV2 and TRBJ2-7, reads EPEVTQTPSHQVTQMGQEVILRCVPISNHLYFYWYRQILGQKVEFLVSFYNNEISEKSEIFDDQFSVERPDGSNFTLKIRSTKLEDSAMYFCASSEPTFPYEQYFGPGTRLTVT.

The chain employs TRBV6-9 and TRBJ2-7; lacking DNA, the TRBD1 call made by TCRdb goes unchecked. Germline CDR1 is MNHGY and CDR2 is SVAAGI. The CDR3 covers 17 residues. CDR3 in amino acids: CASSYSKGAFNPYEQYF.

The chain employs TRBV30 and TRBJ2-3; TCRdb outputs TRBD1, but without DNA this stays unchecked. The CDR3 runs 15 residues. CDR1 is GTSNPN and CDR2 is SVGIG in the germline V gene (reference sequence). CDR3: CAWGLGGVGADTQYF.

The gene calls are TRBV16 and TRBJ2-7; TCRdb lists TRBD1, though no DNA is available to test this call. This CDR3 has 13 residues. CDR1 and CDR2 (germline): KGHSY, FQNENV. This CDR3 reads CASGQVSSYEQYF.

The CDR3 loop reads CASSTLTDYEQYF. The chain recombines TRBV7-9 with TRBJ2-7; no DNA is available, so the TRBD1 call from TCRdb remains unchecked. Germline V gene lookup returns CDR1 SEHNR and CDR2 FQNEAQ (reference sequence). The length of the CDR3 is 13 residues. Combining the CDR3 with reference TRBV7-9 and TRBJ2-7 gives the whole variable domain DTGVSQNPRHKITKRGQNVTFRCDPISEHNRLYWYRQTLGQGPEFLTYFQNEAQLEKSRLLSDRFSAERPKGSFSTLEIQRTEQGDSAMYLCASSTLTDYEQYFGPGTRLTVT.